Listed below are T cell receptor beta chains from one sample, sequenced in a study of long-term antiretroviral therapy in people with HIV. Only in-frame clones appear in the TCRdb table, and some are missing; sequencing was by immunoSEQ multiplex PCR. The table includes around 28,000 clones, roughly 83% detected once. Material: unsorted PBMCs, obtained almost 2.9 years after starting antiretroviral therapy. These receptors were collected from a man between 25 and 39 years old with HIV. Both conserved end residues are part of each CDR3. Each record gives: J gene, D gene, V gene, clone size, CDR3 DNA, CDR3 protein. A D gene is named only where the DNA matches it firmly. Only some rows state a clone size, as once, few, many or a class for expanded clones.

>TRBJ1-2|-|TRBV13|-
TGTGCCAGCAGCTTAAACAGTGGGGCAGGGGCTGGCTATGGCTACACCTTC
CASSLNSGAGAGYGYTF
>TRBJ2-7|TRBD1|TRBV6-5|-
TGTGCCAGCAGCTCGGGACAGACCACCTACGAGCAGTACTTC
CASSSGQTTYEQYF
>TRBJ2-7|-|TRBV27|-
TGTGCCCCCCTTAACGCGTCCGAGCAGTACTTC
CAPLNASEQYF
>TRBJ2-7|TRBD1|TRBV28|-
TGTGCCAGCAGCAGGGACAGGGAGGGGACCTACGAGCAGTACTTC
CASSRDREGTYEQYF
>TRBJ1-5|-|TRBV7-9|few
TGTGCCAGCAGCTTATTTGGCAATCAGCCCCAGCATTTT
CASSLFGNQPQHF
>TRBJ2-1|-|TRBV6-6|-
TGTGCCAGCTCATCCAGGGGCTCGGACAATGAGCAGTTCTTC
CASSSRGSDNEQFF
>TRBJ2-7|TRBD2|TRBV6-6|-
TGTGCCAGCAGTAATCCGACTAGCGCCTCCTACGAGCAGTACTTC
CASSNPTSASYEQYF
>TRBJ1-1|TRBD1|TRBV6-5|-
TGTGCCAGCAGTTTCACAGGGGGCACTGAAGCTTTCTTT
CASSFTGGTEAFF
>TRBJ1-1|-|TRBV18|-
TGTGCCAGCTCATGGGGTCCGGGGCTGAACACTGAAGCTTTCTTT
CASSWGPGLNTEAFF
>TRBJ2-5|-|TRBV15|-
TGTGCCACCAGCAGAGCGGACGGGCCCGGACAAGAGACCCAGTACTTC
CATSRADGPGQETQYF
>TRBJ2-7|-|TRBV6-1|-
TGTGCCAGCATAGAAGGGTGGGGGACCTACGAGCAGTACTTC
CASIEGWGTYEQYF
>TRBJ2-7|TRBD1|TRBV11-2|-
TGTGCCAGCAGCTATCGACAGGGTCTATCCTACGAGCAGTACTTC
CASSYRQGLSYEQYF
>TRBJ1-1|TRBD1|TRBV7-9|medium-sized
TGTGCCAGCAGCTTAGGACTACAGGGGGTTGAAGCTTTCTTT
CASSLGLQGVEAFF
>TRBJ1-5|-|TRBV7-9|-
TGTGCCAGCAGCTTAGTAGGGCTGGGCCAGCCCCAGCATTTT
CASSLVGLGQPQHF
>TRBJ2-1|TRBD2|TRBV4-1|-
TGCGCCAGCAGCCAAGTGGGGCGGGAGGGGGGATACAATGAGCAGTTCTTC
CASSQVGREGGYNEQFF
>TRBJ1-1|-|TRBV11-2|few
TGTGCCAGCAGCTTAAGCGGCGTTTCGTTCCGGGACACTGAAGCTTTCTTT
CASSLSGVSFRDTEAFF
>TRBJ2-7|-|TRBV10-3|once
TGTGCCACCTCGGATGGGGGCTCCTACGAGCAGTACTTC
CATSDGGSYEQYF
>TRBJ1-1|TRBD1|TRBV7-2|-
TGTGCCAGCAGCTCCGGACAGGGGAACACTGAAGCTTTCTTT
CASSSGQGNTEAFF
>TRBJ2-3|-|TRBV7-2|-
TGTGCCAGCAGTTACAGTTTCACAGATACGCAGTATTTT
CASSYSFTDTQYF
>TRBJ2-5|TRBD2|TRBV5-4|-
TGTGCCAGCAGTCGCAAGCGGGGGGGAGCAGAGACCCAGTACTTC
CASSRKRGGAETQYF
>TRBJ1-2|-|TRBV30|-
TGTGCCTGGAGTGGGGGAGCCGCCTTCTCCTATGGCTACACCTTC
CAWSGGAAFSYGYTF
>TRBJ1-6|-|TRBV9|-
TGTGCCAGCAGCGCTCACACTGGGGCAGGGAATTCACCCCTCCACTTT
CASSAHTGAGNSPLHF
>TRBJ1-2|-|TRBV6-4|-
TGTGCCAGCAGTGACTCGAACGGGGCGGGCTATGGCTACACCTTC
CASSDSNGAGYGYTF
>TRBJ2-5|-|TRBV28|-
TGTGCCAGCAGGTACTTAGCGGAAGGCGGGACCCAGTACTTC
CASRYLAEGGTQYF
>TRBJ2-5|-|TRBV5-8|-
TGTGCCAGCAGCTTTAGAGGACTGGAGACCCAGTACTTC
CASSFRGLETQYF
>TRBJ2-7|TRBD1|TRBV11-2|-
TGTGCCAGCAGCTTCAGGGACAGCTCCTACGAGCAGTACTTC
CASSFRDSSYEQYF
>TRBJ1-2|-|TRBV5-1|-
TGCGCCAGCAGCCCCCAGGTGGGGTCCGGCGGCTACACCTTC
CASSPQVGSGGYTF
>TRBJ2-2|TRBD1|TRBV15|-
TGTGCCACCAGCAGGACAGGGTCCACCGGGGAGCTGTTTTTT
CATSRTGSTGELFF
>TRBJ1-5|-|TRBV7-9|-
TGTGCCAGCAGCTTAGGTTGGACTCAGCCCCAGCATTTT
CASSLGWTQPQHF
>TRBJ1-5|TRBD1|TRBV2|once
TGTGCCAGCAGTGAGGACAGGGGGTATCAGCCCCAGCATTTT
CASSEDRGYQPQHF
>TRBJ1-2|TRBD1|TRBV19|-
TGTGCCAGTAGTATAGGGGACAGCGAATCCTATGGCTACACCTTC
CASSIGDSESYGYTF
>TRBJ1-1|-|TRBV27|-
TGTGCCAGCAGTTACAGGGAGCGGGGTTCCGAAGCTTTCTTT
CASSYRERGSEAFF
>TRBJ2-5|-|TRBV18|-
TGTGCCAGCTCACGGGGAGAGACCCAGTACTTC
CASSRGETQYF
>TRBJ2-7|-|TRBV9|-
TGTGCCAGCAGCGCCGAGAGACCCAGATCGAAGCAATACGAGCAGTACTTC
CASSAERPRSKQYEQYF
>TRBJ1-2|TRBD1|TRBV19|-
TGTGCCAGTAGTATAGGGGACAGGCCCAACTATGGCTACACCTTC
CASSIGDRPNYGYTF
>TRBJ2-3|-|TRBV5-4|few
TGTGCCAGCAGCTTGACTAGCAACACAGATACGCAGTATTTT
CASSLTSNTDTQYF
>TRBJ1-2|-|TRBV29-1|-
TGCAGCGTTCACCTTAACTATGGCTACACCTTC
CSVHLNYGYTF
>TRBJ1-6|-|TRBV5-6|few
TGTGCCAGCAGCACCACGCACTCAAAAAGCTCACCCCTCCACTTT
CASSTTHSKSSPLHF
>TRBJ2-3|-|TRBV5-6|-
TGTGCCAGCAGCCCCCCGGCAGGGGCCTCAGTGTCAGATACGCAGTATTTT
CASSPPAGASVSDTQYF
>TRBJ2-6|-|TRBV5-1|-
TGCGCCAGCAGCTTGTTGAGGGCCTCTGGGGCCAACGTCCTGACTTTC
CASSLLRASGANVLTF
>TRBJ2-3|TRBD2|TRBV4-1|few
TGCGCCAGCAGCCAAGACGGAGGCGGGGGGGCCGGAGATACGCAGTATTTT
CASSQDGGGGAGDTQYF
>TRBJ2-1|-|TRBV9|-
TGTGCCAGCAGCGCCAGGGGCCAACTCTACAATGAGCAGTTCTTC
CASSARGQLYNEQFF
>TRBJ2-3|-|TRBV9|-
TGTGCCAGCAGCGTAGCTGTGGGGGGATCTCTAGATACGCAGTATTTT
CASSVAVGGSLDTQYF
>TRBJ1-4|-|TRBV11-2|-
TGTGCCAGCAGCCCCGGACAGCTTGCAACTAATGAAAAACTGTTTTTT
CASSPGQLATNEKLFF
>TRBJ2-7|TRBD1|TRBV27|-
TGTGCCAGCAGTATCTTACAGGGGGCACACGAGCAGTACTTC
CASSILQGAHEQYF
>TRBJ1-2|-|TRBV6-1|-
TGTGCCAGCAGAAGGCAGGGAGGGTATGGCTACACCTTC
CASRRQGGYGYTF
>TRBJ1-3|-|TRBV5-6|-
TGTGCCAGCAGCTTGGGACCCAGAACTGGAAACACCATATATTTT
CASSLGPRTGNTIYF